The T cell receptor (beta chain) under discussion was sequenced for a study of blood T cell repertoires in COVID-19. Study background: Acute and convalescent COVID-19 samples came from the United States, Italy and Spain. Sources were T cells, B-cell-depleted T cells, or PBMCs; the material itself was cDNA or gDNA.

TCRdb keeps only in-frame clones here, not all; method: immunoSEQ multiplex PCR. The profile shows some 270,000 clones, 89% of them singletons. This sequence originates from a man aged 50-60 years with acute or convalescent COVID-19. The sequenced sample consisted of peripheral blood.

CDR3 bases: TGTGCCAGCAGCACTTACACAGATACGCAGTATTTT. It codes for CASSTYTDTQYF. The chain employs TRBV3-1 (or the pseudogene TRBV3-2) and TRBJ2-3, with D unclear. The CDR3 sequence is 12 residues long. Germline values: CDR1 LGHDT, CDR2 YNNKEL (reference sequence). V lost 5 bases, J lost 2 bases, and 5 bases lay in between.